The source of this T cell receptor beta chain is a study of T cell changes during pregnancy in multiple sclerosis. Clones were sequenced by immunoSEQ multiplex PCR, and TCRdb holds only the in-frame ones, with some missing. The sample yields roughly 32,000 clones, about nine tenths seen once. Germline values: CDR1 SEHNR, CDR2 FQNEAQ (reference sequence). The CDR3 sequence is 16 residues long. Trimming shortened V by 3 bases and J by 2 bases, and 13 bases separated the two germline ends. This chain links TRBV7-9 with TRBJ2-2, with TRBD2 as a possible D gene (7 bases). This TCR derives from a female donor in good health, enrolled as a control in a pregnancy study. Here the sequenced sample was CD8+ T cells from peripheral blood mononuclear cells, taken in the second trimester of pregnancy. The CDR3 bases are TGTGCCAGCAGCTTTAGGGGGGGAATTAACACCGGGGAGCTGTTTTTT. This sequence encodes CASSFRGGINTGELFF.